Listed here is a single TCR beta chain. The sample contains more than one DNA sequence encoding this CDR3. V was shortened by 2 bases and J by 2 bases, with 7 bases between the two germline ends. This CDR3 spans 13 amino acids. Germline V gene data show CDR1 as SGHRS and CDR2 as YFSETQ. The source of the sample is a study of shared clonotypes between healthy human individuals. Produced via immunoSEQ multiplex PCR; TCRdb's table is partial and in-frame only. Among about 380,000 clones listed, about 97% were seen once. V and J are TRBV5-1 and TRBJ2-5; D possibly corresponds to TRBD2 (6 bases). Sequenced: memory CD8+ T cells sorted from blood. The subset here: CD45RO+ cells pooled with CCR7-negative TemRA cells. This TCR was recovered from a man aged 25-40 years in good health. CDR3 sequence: CASSLGGQETQYF. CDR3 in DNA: TGCGCCAGCAGCTTAGGAGGGCAAGAGACCCAGTACTTC.